This TCR beta chain was recorded in a study of cytomegalovirus exposure and HLA in healthy donors. Overall study results and limits: Many donors shared some public TCRs, even though most TCR sequences were rare. The classifier reportedly diagnosed cytomegalovirus status with high sensitivity and specificity.

It was the 120-subject validation cohort, separate from the roughly 700-subject first cohort, to which the donors belonged. The CDR3 has 13 residues. Germline V lookup: CDR1 LGHNA, CDR2 YNFKEQ. Trimming left V 0 bases short and J 5 bases short, with 5 bases between. The method was immunoSEQ multiplex PCR; TCRdb's version includes in-frame clones alone and lacks a portion of them. The data hold under 150,000 clones, with around nine tenths observed a single time. With respect to this clone: Its antigen is as yet unknown.

The sequence was obtained from a woman younger than 30 in good health and CMV-seropositive. Sequenced input: PBMCs. V gene TRBV4-2 combines with J gene TRBJ1-5; unclear D gene. Here the CDR3 reads CASSQDSDQPQHF. DNA of the CDR3: TGTGCCAGCAGCCAAGATTCAGATCAGCCCCAGCATTTT.